The 12 T cell receptor beta chains below all came from one sample that was sequenced in a study of vaccination effects on CD4 cells after COVID-19 (dated by TCRdb to between 2022 and 2023). Antigen specificity for these receptors is unknown. To identify antigen-specific CD4+ T cell clonotypes by their expansion, the ViraFEST assay first stimulated PBMC with viral peptide pools and then applied TCR sequencing. After around eleven days of culture, CD4+ T cells were isolated with the EasySep CD4+ T cell isolation kit. Participants received two doses of either the BNT162b2 or the mRNA-1273 mRNA SARS-CoV-2 vaccine. Library generation was performed with the immunoSEQ multiplex PCR assay. TCRdb took over this immuneACCESS table, retaining in-frame rearrangements with V and J assigned. Such tables are incomplete; in checked studies, under half of the missing clones stem from an unresolved V gene, and the remainder is unexplained. This sample comprises around 65,000 clones, more than 70% of them detected only once. The ten largest account for around 1.3% of the sample.

This specimen was CD4+ T cells from PBMCs cultured with HCoV-229E spike peptides, taken after COVID-19 vaccination. Reading the label with the study, this specimen's cell subset or site is: HCoV-229E spike overlapping peptide pool stimulation. The receptors stem from a human donor who received a COVID-19 vaccine.

J is TRBJ2-5 and V is TRBV9; unclear D gene. The CDR3 has 14 residues. The germline V gene encodes CDR1 SGDLS and CDR2 YYNGEE. The V and J ends lost 0 bases and 2 bases respectively, with 8 bases between them. CDR3 residues: CASSVAAKQETQYF. The CDR3 bases are TGTGCCAGCAGCGTAGCTGCGAAGCAAGAGACCCAGTACTTC.

CDR3 loop: CASSLAGRETQYF. The CDR3 coding sequence is TGTGCCAGCAGCTTAGCCGGGCGAGAGACCCAGTACTTC. This chain uses TRBV7-9 with TRBJ2-5; no definite D call. Germline loops: CDR1 SEHNR, CDR2 FQNEAQ (reference sequence). Trimming left V 0 bases short and J 4 bases short, with 6 bases between. The CDR3 length is 13 residues.

This chain connects TRBV30 to TRBJ1-3, with D maybe TRBD1 (5 bases). Trimming took off 0 bases at V and 0 bases at J, with 6 bases between the two ends. The germline V gene has CDR1 GTSNPN and CDR2 SVGIG (reference sequence). CDR3 length: 14 amino acids. CDR3 DNA: TGTGCCTGGAGTGTAGACAGCTCTGGAAACACCATATATTTT. Its translation is CAWSVDSSGNTIYF.

This clone occurred a few times. The junction and the germline gene differ at one end; a read error may be behind it. The chain joins TRBV4-1 to TRBJ2-2, with a tentative D call TRBD1 (6 bases). Per the germline V gene, CDR1 is MGHRA and CDR2 is YSYEKL. This CDR3 contains 16 residues. The CDR3 region is CASSQDPVTGTWELFF. The CDR3 DNA reads TGCGCCAGCAGCCAAGATCCGGTGACAGGCACCTGGGAGCTGTTTTTT.

The V and J genes are TRBV5-1 and TRBJ2-5, with D unresolved. Trimming left V 2 bases short and J 1 base short, with 9 bases between. Per germline, CDR1 SGHRS and CDR2 YFSETQ. The CDR3 spans 14 residues. For the CDR3, the DNA is TGCGCCAGCAGCTTTACGTCTATCCAAGAGACCCAGTACTTC. Its protein product is CASSFTSIQETQYF.

V gene TRBV29-1 combines with J gene TRBJ2-1; 13 bases align to TRBD2. Germline V gene data show CDR1 as SQVTM and CDR2 as ANQGSEA. With 3 bases clipped from V and 1 base from J, the junction kept 3 bases outside the gene matches. This CDR3 comprises 16 residues. CDR3 nucleotides: TGCAGCGTTGAGCTGGGACTAGCGGGGTCCTACAATGAGCAGTTCTTC. Translation: CSVELGLAGSYNEQFF.

The chain carries TRBV18 and TRBJ2-3; D ambiguous. The V gene's germline CDR1 is KGHSH and CDR2 LQKENI. The V gene lost 0 bases and the J gene lost 2 bases, with 6 bases spanning the gap. CDR3 size: 14 residues. The CDR3 DNA follows: TGTGCCAGCTCACCACCTACGCACACAGATACGCAGTATTTT. Its protein is CASSPPTHTDTQYF.

The rearrangement uses TRBV18 and TRBJ1-6; maybe TRBD1 (6 bases). CDR1 KGHSH and CDR2 LQKENI come from the germline V gene. This CDR3 comprises 15 residues. V shed 1 base and J shed 6 bases, with 10 bases lying between them. The CDR3 spells CASSPLDSFNSPLHF. The CDR3 region has the DNA TGTGCCAGCTCACCACTGGACAGCTTTAATTCACCCCTCCACTTT.

This chain connects TRBV30 to TRBJ2-2, with D uncertain. Germline lookup yields CDR1 GTSNPN and CDR2 SVGIG (reference sequence). Trimming removed 2 bases at V and 2 bases at J, with 9 bases between. This CDR3 comprises 14 residues. The CDR3 sequence: CAWSLLVNTGELFF. The CDR3 DNA reads as TGTGCCTGGAGTTTGTTAGTCAACACCGGGGAGCTGTTTTTT. The full variable domain, with the rest looked up from reference TRBV30 and TRBJ2-2, is SQTIHQWPATLVQPVGSPLSLECTVEGTSNPNLYWYRQAAGRGLQLLFYSVGIGQISSEVPQNLSASRPQDRQFILSSKKLLLSDSGFYLCAWSLLVNTGELFFGEGSRLTVL.

This clone has a single count. The chain couples TRBV29-1 to TRBJ2-1, with D possibly matching TRBD2 (5 bases). The CDR3 is 14 amino acids. Looked up from germline, CDR1 is SQVTM and CDR2 is ANQGSEA. The ends were cut back, 7 bases at V and 5 bases at J, with 18 bases in the middle. This CDR3 reads CSAYASGRNNEQFF. In DNA form, the CDR3 reads TGCAGCGCCTACGCATCGGGAAGGAACAATGAGCAGTTCTTC.

The chain has TRBV4-1 and TRBJ2-3; 13 bases line up with TRBD2. The CDR3 length is 17 residues. Germline CDR1 reads MGHRA; CDR2 reads YSYEKL. V trimming: 4 bases; J trimming: 5 bases; junction bases outside the gene matches: 9. CDR3 bases: TGCGCCAGCAGCCCGGACACTAGCGGGGGGGCCAGAGATACGCAGTATTTT. Its translation is CASSPDTSGGARDTQYF.

The chain carries TRBV7-2 and TRBJ2-4; D remains unclear. The CDR3 is made up of 14 amino acids. Trimming removed 4 bases at V and 7 bases at J, with 14 bases between. Germline CDR1 is SGHTA and CDR2 is FQGNSA. As DNA, the CDR3 is TGTGCCAGCAGCTCACAGAGTATCGGGAACATTCAGTACTTC. Its protein is CASSSQSIGNIQYF.